The 29 T cell receptor beta chains given below trace back to one sample, sequenced in a study of blood T cell repertoires in COVID-19. Sequencing was performed with immunoSEQ multiplex PCR; in TCRdb, only in-frame clones are kept and a portion is missing. The table has under 300,000 clones, approximately 88% seen once; the top ten hold around 0.78%. The sequenced sample consisted of peripheral blood. The receptors shown here come from a woman between 25 and 40 years old with acute or convalescent COVID-19.

V is TRBV9 and J is TRBJ2-3; D is possibly TRBD1 (6 bases). This CDR3 spans 15 amino acids. V lost 3 bases and J lost 0, with 11 bases in between. Per germline, CDR1 SGDLS and CDR2 YYNGEE. The CDR3 sequence is CASSDQTGSTDTQYF. For the CDR3, the DNA is TGTGCCAGCAGCGACCAGACAGGAAGCACAGATACGCAGTATTTT.

V gene TRBV24-1 combines with J gene TRBJ2-2, with D perhaps TRBD1 (5 bases). Germline V gene sequence: CDR1 KGHDR, CDR2 SFDVKD. Trimming stripped 3 bases from V and 4 bases from J, with 11 bases between. This CDR3 has 15 amino acids. This chain's CDR3 is CATSDTGTGTGELFF. The CDR3 DNA sequence: TGTGCCACCAGTGATACGGGTACAGGCACCGGGGAGCTGTTTTTT.

The chain joins TRBV6-4 to TRBJ2-1; the D gene is possibly TRBD2 (5 bases). This CDR3 region has 14 residues. The germline CDR1 and CDR2 sequences are MRHNA and SNTAGT. Between the trimmed V and J ends, which lost 2 bases and 0 bases, there was a span of 5 bases. CDR3 bases: TGTGCCAGCAGTGACGGGAGCTCCTACAATGAGCAGTTCTTC. Its protein is CASSDGSSYNEQFF.

The chain carries TRBV2 and TRBJ1-1; the match to TRBD1 covers 9 bases. The V gene end was trimmed by 8 bases and the J gene end by 3 bases; junction bases not matched to a gene: 13. Germline V gene lookup returns CDR1 SNHLY and CDR2 FYNNEI. The CDR3 totals 16 residues. CDR3 protein: CASRGTGGRTYTEAFF. CDR3 DNA sequence: TGTGCCAGCCGAGGCACAGGGGGCCGCACGTACACTGAAGCTTTCTTT.

The chain's CDR3 is CSARDRAGAFF. The CDR3 DNA reads as TGCAGTGCTAGAGATAGGGCGGGAGCTTTCTTT. The chain is built from TRBV20-1 and TRBJ1-1; D unresolved. This CDR3 comprises 11 residues. Trimming removed 0 bases at V and 10 bases at J, with 9 bases between. Germline V gene sequence: CDR1 DFQATT, CDR2 SNEGSKA (reference sequence).

This clone was seen a single time. The chain joins TRBV18 to TRBJ2-3, with a weak D call TRBD1 (6 bases). The CDR3 consists of 17 residues. Germline CDR1 and CDR2: KGHSH and LQKENI. V was shortened by 1 base and J by 6 bases, with 20 bases between the two germline ends. Here the CDR3 reads CASSPLPTGAWGDTQYF. The DNA for the CDR3 is TGTGCCAGCTCACCACTTCCGACAGGTGCCTGGGGGGATACGCAGTATTTT.

As DNA, the CDR3 is TGTGCCAGCAGCGTAGGGCAGGGGGCGATGGAGCAGTACTTC. Translation gives CASSVGQGAMEQYF. The chain combines TRBV9 with TRBJ2-7; TRBD1 matches 8 bases. The length of the CDR3 is 14 residues. V shed 0 bases, J shed 7 bases, and the junction held 6 bases outside the gene matches. Germline CDR1 SGDLS, CDR2 YYNGEE.

The chain uses TRBV6-1 and TRBJ1-4; 9 nucleotides line up with TRBD1. V lost 6 bases and J lost 6; bases outside the gene matches: 5. CDR1 is MNHNS, CDR2 SASEGT, per germline. The CDR3 covers 14 residues. The CDR3 is CASRATGGDEKLFF. CDR3 nucleotides: TGTGCCAGCAGGGCAACAGGGGGCGATGAAAAACTGTTTTTT.

This chain joins TRBV12-5 and TRBJ2-7, with 7 positions matching TRBD2. CDR1 and CDR2 from the germline V gene are LGHNT and FRNRAP. J gave up 2 bases and V 1 base, and 2 bases lay outside the gene matches. The length of the CDR3 is 14 residues. The CDR3 nucleotides read TGTGCTAGTGGTTTGGGCGGGAGTACCTACGAGCAGTACTTC. Translation: CASGLGGSTYEQYF.

V gene TRBV6-2 or TRBV6-3 combines with J gene TRBJ2-5; D is ambiguous. In germline, CDR1 is MNHEY, CDR2 SVGEGT. CDR3 size: 12 residues. Trimming shortened V by 2 bases and J by 2 bases, and 3 bases separated the two germline ends. The CDR3 here is CASSYVQETQYF. The DNA for the CDR3 is TGTGCCAGCAGTTACGTACAAGAGACCCAGTACTTC.

This clone has a handful of counts. The chain combines TRBV7-2 with TRBJ2-3; TRBD2 might be the D (5 bases). The germline gives CDR1 SGHTA, CDR2 FQGNSA. V gave up 0 bases and J gave up 5 bases, with 6 bases separating them. There are 13 residues in the CDR3. The CDR3 DNA reads TGTGCCAGCAGCTTAGCGAGGGTAGATACGCAGTATTTT. This translates into CASSLARVDTQYF. Full variable domain (missing parts from reference TRBV7-2 and TRBJ2-3): GAGVSQSPSNKVTEKGKDVELRCDPISGHTALYWYRQSLGQGLEFLIYFQGNSAPDKSGLPSDRFSAERTGGSVSTLTIQRTQQEDSAVYLCASSLARVDTQYFGPGTRLTVL.

This clone was counted between two and nine times. J is TRBJ1-4 and V is TRBV5-6, with D unclear. The V gene's germline CDR1 is SGHDT and CDR2 YYEEEE. V gave up 5 bases and J gave up 4 bases, with 15 bases separating them. The CDR3 has 15 amino acids. Written as DNA, the CDR3 is TGTGCCAGCAGTTTCTCCCCGGGTTATAATGAAAAACTGTTTTTT. Translating it yields CASSFSPGYNEKLFF. Using reference TRBV5-6 and TRBJ1-4 for the parts outside the CDR3, the full variable domain is DAGVTQSPTHLIKTRGQQVTLRCSPKSGHDTVSWYQQALGQGPQFIFQYYEEEERQRGNFPDRFSGHQFPNYSSELNVNALLLGDSALYLCASSFSPGYNEKLFFGSGTQLSVL.

This clone has just one count. This chain connects TRBV19 to TRBJ1-1; D perhaps matches TRBD1 (6 bases). V lost 8 bases to trimming and J lost 7 bases, with 23 bases between them. The CDR3 spans 15 residues. Germline values: CDR1 LNHDA, CDR2 SQIVND (reference sequence). CDR3 bases: TGTGCCAGTCGTCTCGGACCAGGGGACCTAGTTGAAGCTTTCTTT. Its translation is CASRLGPGDLVEAFF.

This chain connects TRBV4-2 to TRBJ2-7, with 10 bases matching TRBD1. J gave up 4 bases and V 1 base, and 4 bases lay outside the gene matches. The CDR3 length is 15 residues. Germline-derived CDR1 and CDR2 are LGHNA and YNFKEQ. CDR3 sequence reads: CASSQGGQGSYEQYF. For the CDR3, the DNA is TGTGCCAGCAGCCAAGGGGGACAGGGGTCGTACGAGCAGTACTTC.

The V and J genes are TRBV3-1 (or the pseudogene TRBV3-2) and TRBJ1-4, with a weak D call TRBD1 (5 bases). CDR3 length equals 15 residues. Trimming removed 2 bases at V and 6 bases at J, with 13 bases between. Per the germline V gene, CDR1 is LGHDT and CDR2 is YNNKEL (reference sequence). This CDR3 reads CASSQWGTGDEKLFF. CDR3 DNA sequence: TGTGCCAGCAGCCAATGGGGGACGGGAGATGAAAAACTGTTTTTT.

The rearrangement links TRBV7-9 to TRBJ1-1, with D uncertain. V was cut by 6 bases and J by 7 bases, with 12 bases left in between. This CDR3 comprises 12 residues. The germline gives CDR1 SEHNR, CDR2 FQNEAQ (reference sequence). The CDR3 protein is CASSLPRSEAFF. The CDR3 DNA sequence: TGTGCCAGCAGTCTCCCTAGGAGTGAAGCTTTCTTT. Using reference TRBV7-9 and TRBJ1-1 for the parts outside the CDR3, the full variable domain is DTGVSQNPRHKITKRGQNVTFRCDPISEHNRLYWYRQTLGQGPEFLTYFQNEAQLEKSRLLSDRFSAERPKGSFSTLEIQRTEQGDSAMYLCASSLPRSEAFFGQGTRLTVV.

The chain couples TRBV3-1 (or the pseudogene TRBV3-2) to TRBJ1-5; D is uncertain. Germline V gene lookup returns CDR1 LGHDT and CDR2 YNNKEL (reference sequence). The V end was cut by 1 base, the J end by 2 bases, with 6 bases between. CDR3 length equals 14 residues. CDR3 nucleotides: TGTGCCAGCAGCCAAGGACGGGGCAATCAGCCCCAGCATTTT. Its protein product is CASSQGRGNQPQHF.

This clone is a singleton in its sample. This chain uses TRBV10-1 with TRBJ1-5; perhaps TRBD1 as D (5 bases). Trimming pared 8 bases from V and 0 bases from J, leaving 26 bases between. The germline gives CDR1 WNHNN, CDR2 SYGVQD (reference sequence). The CDR3 has 19 residues. The CDR3 loop is CASPNSDRGGVYSNQPQHF. The CDR3 bases are TGCGCCAGCCCGAATTCCGACCGTGGGGGGGTCTATAGCAATCAGCCCCAGCATTTT.

The genes are TRBV3-1 (or the pseudogene TRBV3-2) and TRBJ2-1; TRBD2 might be the D (6 bases). The CDR3 sequence is 16 residues long. Deletions cut 5 bases from V and 3 bases from J, with 17 bases between. Germline lookup yields CDR1 LGHDT and CDR2 YNNKEL (reference sequence). As DNA, the CDR3 is TGTGCCAGCAGCTTCCGGGGTCTAGCGATCTACAATGAGCAGTTCTTC. It codes for CASSFRGLAIYNEQFF.

This chain joins TRBV7-9 and TRBJ2-7; 7 bases match TRBD2. The V gene end was trimmed by 5 bases and the J gene end by 6 bases; junction bases not matched to a gene: 10. Germline assignment: CDR1 SEHNR and CDR2 FQNEAQ (reference sequence). The CDR3 runs to 14 residues. The CDR3 DNA sequence: TGTGCCAGCAGCCCCAGACTAGCCCCTCGCGAGCAGTACTTC. This encodes CASSPRLAPREQYF.

In the case of this clone: Germline and junction disagree at one end, which may indicate a read error. The chain joins TRBV10-2 to TRBJ1-5; D is possibly TRBD1 (6 bases). The length of the CDR3 is 13 residues. CDR1 WSHSY and CDR2 SAAADI come from the germline V gene. CDR3 sequence reads: CASSGDSNQPQHF. CDR3 in DNA: TGTGCCAGTTCAGGGGATAGCAATCAGCCCCAGCATTTT.

CDR3 amino acids: CASRLGIGNTGELFF. Written as DNA, the CDR3 is TGTGCCAGCAGACTAGGAATAGGGAACACCGGGGAGCTGTTTTTT. The V call is TRBV5-4, the J call TRBJ2-2, with D possibly being TRBD2 (5 bases). The CDR3 runs 15 residues. Trimming took off 5 bases at V and 1 base at J, with 12 bases between the two ends. The germline V gene has CDR1 SGHNT and CDR2 YYREEE (reference sequence).

The chain uses TRBV7-2 and TRBJ2-3, with 7 bases aligning to TRBD2. V was pared by 0 bases and J by 4 bases, with 7 bases of the junction left unmatched. Germline loops: CDR1 SGHTA, CDR2 FQGNSA. The CDR3 totals 16 residues. Here the CDR3 reads CASSLARGGRSDTQYF. CDR3 bases: TGTGCCAGCAGCTTAGCGCGAGGCGGGAGATCAGATACGCAGTATTTT.

The V and J genes are TRBV18 and TRBJ1-4, with D perhaps matching TRBD1 (6 bases). Per germline, CDR1 KGHSH and CDR2 LQKENI. V was shortened by 2 bases and J by 4 bases, with 11 bases between the two germline ends. This CDR3 contains 15 residues. The CDR3 bases are TGTGCCAGCTCACCAATTCAGGGGATTAATGAAAAACTGTTTTTT. Residues: CASSPIQGINEKLFF.

This chain connects TRBV9 to TRBJ1-1, with D possibly TRBD1 on 6 matching bases. Trimming pared 2 bases from V and 5 bases from J, leaving 13 bases between. Germline assignment: CDR1 SGDLS and CDR2 YYNGEE. This CDR3 has 14 residues. The CDR3 region has the DNA TGTGCCAGCAGCGTCAGGGGCGCAGGTACTGAAGCTTTCTTT. It specifies CASSVRGAGTEAFF.

The chain has TRBV4-1 and TRBJ1-2; 11 nucleotides agree with TRBD1. This CDR3 is 15 amino acids long. Germline CDR1 is MGHRA and CDR2 is YSYEKL. V lost 2 bases and J lost 7; bases outside the gene matches: 6. The CDR3 nucleotides are TGCGCCAGCAGCCAACCGGACAGGGGGCTCATTGGCTACACCTTC. Translated, it gives CASSQPDRGLIGYTF.

The chain couples TRBV11-2 to TRBJ2-3, with a weak D call TRBD2 (6 bases). V lost 4 bases and J lost 0, with 11 bases in between. The CDR3 spans 15 residues. Germline assignment: CDR1 SGHAT and CDR2 FQNNGV. CDR3 protein: CASSSGGTSTDTQYF. CDR3 nucleotides: TGTGCCAGCAGCTCGGGCGGGACTAGCACAGATACGCAGTATTTT.

This clone was seen once. CDR3 protein: CASSPVTFSRAIYNNEQFF. CDR3 DNA sequence: TGTGCCAGCAGCCCCGTAACGTTTTCGCGGGCAATATATAACAATGAGCAGTTCTTC. The chain uses TRBV7-3 and TRBJ2-1; perhaps TRBD2 as D (5 bases). Germline V lookup: CDR1 SGHTA, CDR2 FQGTGA. V lost 5 bases to trimming and J lost 5 bases, with 28 bases between them. The CDR3 length is 19 residues.

The chain employs TRBV4-3 and TRBJ2-5, with 9 bases aligning to TRBD1. The CDR3 runs to 19 residues. V was pared by 8 bases and J by 0 bases, with 19 bases of the junction left unmatched. Germline V gene data show CDR1 as LGHNA and CDR2 as YSLEER. CDR3 protein: CASPTWDRVERDDQETQYF. The DNA of the CDR3 is TGCGCCAGCCCCACCTGGGACAGGGTAGAGAGGGACGACCAAGAGACCCAGTACTTC.